The 27 T cell receptor beta chains presented below share a single source sample, sequenced in a study of blood T cell repertoires in COVID-19. This table comes from immunoSEQ multiplex PCR, and its TCRdb copy is limited to in-frame clones, with some not included. Among more than 45,000 clones listed, around 87% were seen once. Sequencing was done on a sample of peripheral blood. Every receptor here comes from a human donor with active COVID-19. The donor label of this sample is uncertain.

This chain uses TRBV7-2 with TRBJ2-1, with D perhaps TRBD2 (6 bases). Trimming took 0 bases from V and 3 from J, leaving 21 bases between them. Germline assignment: CDR1 SGHTA and CDR2 FQGNSA. The CDR3 runs 19 residues. CDR3 protein: CASSLAGVDYLANYNEQFF. The DNA for the CDR3 is TGTGCCAGCAGCTTAGCGGGGGTGGACTACCTCGCAAACTACAATGAGCAGTTCTTC.

The V gene is TRBV5-5, the J gene TRBJ2-7, with TRBD1 matching over 10 bases. V dropped 2 bases and J dropped 1; count of bases not matched to a gene: 3. The CDR3 extends over 15 amino acids. Germline CDR1 and CDR2: SGHKS and YYEKEE (reference sequence). CDR3 sequence (DNA): TGTGCCAGCAGCTTAAGGACAGGGGGGTCCTACGAGCAGTACTTC. This sequence encodes CASSLRTGGSYEQYF.

The genes are TRBV7-3 and TRBJ2-3; TRBD2 agrees at 7 bases. V lost 3 bases, J lost 2 bases, and 5 bases stayed unmatched. Germline V gene data show CDR1 as SGHTA and CDR2 as FQGTGA. The CDR3 contains 15 residues. The CDR3 nucleotides are TGTGCCAGCAGCTTCGAAGGACTAGTCACAGATACGCAGTATTTT. This sequence encodes CASSFEGLVTDTQYF.

V and J are TRBV10-3 and TRBJ2-1; 14 bases are a match to TRBD2. The CDR3 totals 17 residues. Germline assignment: CDR1 ENHRY and CDR2 SYGVKD. V was pared by 3 bases and J by 14 bases, with 15 bases of the junction left unmatched. CDR3 region: CAISENEGTSGSRGEFF. The CDR3 nucleotides are TGTGCCATCAGTGAAAATGAAGGGACTAGCGGGAGCCGGGGGGAGTTCTTC.

Concerning this clone: Additional DNA sequences in this sample encode the identical CDR3. V gene TRBV7-9 combines with J gene TRBJ1-6; tentatively, D is TRBD1 (5 bases). Trimming pared 3 bases from V and 7 bases from J, leaving 13 bases between. Germline assignment: CDR1 SEHNR and CDR2 FQNEAQ (reference sequence). This CDR3 is built from 15 residues. CDR3 in DNA: TGTGCCAGCAGCTTCCAGGGAATCGCCAATTCACCCCTCCACTTT. Translation: CASSFQGIANSPLHF.

This chain joins TRBV5-1 and TRBJ1-2; D unresolved. Germline-derived CDR1 and CDR2 are SGHRS and YFSETQ. Trimming left V 2 bases short and J 8 bases short, with 13 bases between. The CDR3 covers 13 residues. The CDR3 loop is CASSFLLEEGYTF. CDR3 coding DNA: TGCGCCAGCAGCTTTCTCTTGGAGGAGGGCTACACCTTC.

The rearrangement joins TRBV4-1 to TRBJ2-2; 10 bases fit TRBD1. The CDR3 loop spans 16 amino acids. The ends lost 5 bases at V and 6 bases at J; junction bases unmatched: 9. CDR1 MGHRA and CDR2 YSYEKL come from the germline V gene. Here the CDR3 DNA reads TGCGCCAGCAGCAAACCCGGGACAGGGGTGCCCGGGGAGCTGTTTTTT. Its translation is CASSKPGTGVPGELFF.

This chain joins TRBV5-4 and TRBJ2-1; 15 bases are a match to TRBD2. Germline CDR1 and CDR2: SGHNT and YYREEE (reference sequence). There are 15 residues in the CDR3. Trimming at V came to 5 bases and at J to 7 bases, leaving 4 bases not matched to a gene. The CDR3 loop is CASSRGLAGGNEQFF. DNA for the CDR3: TGTGCCAGCAGTCGTGGACTAGCGGGAGGGAATGAGCAGTTCTTC.

This clone has just a few counts. The J gene is TRBJ2-1, the V gene TRBV2; no reliable D call. V was pared by 9 bases and J by 1 base, with 10 bases between. In germline, CDR1 is SNHLY, CDR2 FYNNEI. The CDR3 is made up of 13 amino acids. CDR3 DNA: TGTGCCAGAGCTTCCGATTCCTACAATGAGCAGTTCTTC. Translated, it gives CARASDSYNEQFF.

The gene calls are TRBV5-1 and TRBJ2-2; D is possibly TRBD1 (5 bases). CDR3 length equals 13 residues. In germline, CDR1 is SGHRS, CDR2 YFSETQ. V was trimmed by 6 bases and J by 1 base, leaving 7 bases between them. CDR3 amino acids: CASTDRNTGELFF. The CDR3 coding sequence is TGCGCCAGCACCGACAGGAACACCGGGGAGCTGTTTTTT.

This clone turned up a few times. One end of the junction varies from germline; a read error may be responsible. This chain connects TRBV7-2 to TRBJ1-1; D gene uncertain. This CDR3 comprises 13 residues. In germline, CDR1 is SGHTA, CDR2 FQGNSA. CDR3 in DNA: TGTGCCAGCAGCCTAGCCATGAACACTGAAGCTTTCTTT. It codes for CASSLAMNTEAFF.

The rearrangement joins TRBV19 to TRBJ2-7; 9 nucleotides line up with TRBD1. The V segment lost 4 bases and the J segment 3 bases; nucleotides outside the gene matches: 7. Germline V gene data show CDR1 as LNHDA and CDR2 as SQIVND (reference sequence). The CDR3 has 15 amino acids. CDR3 region: CASSKSGTGIYEQYF. CDR3 nucleotide sequence: TGTGCCAGTAGTAAATCCGGGACAGGGATCTACGAGCAGTACTTC.

The chain couples TRBV4-3 to TRBJ1-4, with D unresolved. Germline loops: CDR1 LGHNA, CDR2 YSLEER. The CDR3 is 16 amino acids. The ends were cut back, 0 bases at V and 1 base at J, with 9 bases in the middle. The CDR3 DNA sequence: TGCGCCAGCAGCCAAGATAGAGGGTTAACTAATGAAAAACTGTTTTTT. It encodes CASSQDRGLTNEKLFF.

This sequence joins TRBV2 and TRBJ2-7; D is possibly TRBD1 (5 bases). This CDR3 has 15 amino acids. Germline V gives CDR1 SNHLY, CDR2 FYNNEI. The germline V and J ends were trimmed by 1 base and 3 bases, with 13 bases remaining between them. CDR3 protein: CASSEGRAGLYEQYF. DNA for the CDR3: TGTGCCAGCAGTGAAGGACGGGCAGGGCTCTACGAGCAGTACTTC.

The chain couples TRBV4-3 to TRBJ1-1; D call uncertain. This CDR3 has 14 residues. Per germline, CDR1 LGHNA and CDR2 YSLEER. Trimming took off 0 bases at V and 5 bases at J, with 10 bases between the two ends. CDR3 nucleotide sequence: TGCGCCAGCAGCCAAGATCTGGGGAGGACTGAAGCTTTCTTT. Translating it yields CASSQDLGRTEAFF.

The V gene is TRBV30, the J gene TRBJ2-7, with 10 bases aligning to TRBD2. CDR3 length equals 13 residues. V shed 1 base and J 6 bases; nucleotides not matched to a gene: 3. CDR1 and CDR2 from the germline V gene are GTSNPN and SVGIG (reference sequence). CDR3 sequence: CAWSASGGAEQYF. CDR3 nucleotides: TGTGCCTGGAGTGCTAGCGGGGGTGCCGAGCAGTACTTC.

The chain is built from TRBV9 and TRBJ2-1; 10 bases map to TRBD2. V gave up 5 bases and J gave up 12 bases; unmatched junction bases: 17. CDR3 length equals 16 residues. Germline-derived CDR1 and CDR2 are SGDLS and YYNGEE. CDR3 nucleotides: TGTGCCAGCAGTGGAGGGACTAGCGCATACCTGAGGATGCAGTTCTTC. This gives the protein CASSGGTSAYLRMQFF.

This clone has at least ten counts. The J gene is TRBJ2-1, the V gene TRBV20-1; tentative D call: TRBD2 (5 bases). The germline gives CDR1 DFQATT, CDR2 SNEGSKA (reference sequence). Trimming cost V 1 base and J 11 bases, with 6 bases left between them. CDR3 length equals 10 residues. In DNA, the CDR3 is TGCAGTGCTAGAGCCGGGAAGCAGTTCTTC. Encoded protein: CSARAGKQFF.

This clone was recorded only once. J is TRBJ1-1 and V is TRBV21-1; no DNA check was done on the table's D call, TRBD1. TRBV21-1 counts as a pseudogene. The CDR3 covers 20 residues. The DNA of the CDR3 is TGTGCCAGCAGCAAAGCGCTGGGTGGATTACAGCCTTTTATTCTCACTGAAGCTTTCTTT. Protein sequence: CASSKALGGLQPFILTEAFF.

The chain couples TRBV29-1 to TRBJ1-1; no definite D call. The CDR3 is 12 amino acids. The V and J ends lost 7 bases and 5 bases respectively, with 14 bases between them. The V gene's germline CDR1 is SQVTM and CDR2 ANQGSEA. The CDR3 spells CSARSGMTEAFF. CDR3 in DNA: TGCAGCGCCCGGTCGGGGATGACTGAAGCTTTCTTT.

V is TRBV6-1 and J is TRBJ1-3, with D perhaps matching TRBD1 (5 bases). This CDR3 contains 15 residues. V lost 0 bases and J lost 4, with 10 bases in between. CDR1 and CDR2 (germline): MNHNS, SASEGT. The CDR3 DNA reads TGTGCCAGCAGTGAAGCAGGGGTAGGAGGAAACACCATATATTTT. Its protein product is CASSEAGVGGNTIYF.

The CDR3 loop is CASSQLDRAHEQYF. The DNA of the CDR3 is TGTGCCAGCAGCCAATTAGACAGGGCTCACGAGCAGTACTTC. The chain links TRBV3-1 (or the pseudogene TRBV3-2) to TRBJ2-7; 7 nucleotides line up with TRBD1. The germline V gene has CDR1 LGHDT and CDR2 YNNKEL (reference sequence). The CDR3 contains 14 residues. V lost 2 bases and J lost 5; bases outside the gene matches: 6.

J is TRBJ1-6 and V is TRBV4-3; weak D call: TRBD1 (6 bases). This CDR3 spans 16 amino acids. Trimming removed 1 base at V and 6 bases at J, with 13 bases between. From germline, CDR1 is LGHNA and CDR2 YSLEER. CDR3 bases: TGCGCCAGCAGCCAAGCCAGGACAGCGATTAATTCACCCCTCCACTTT. It specifies CASSQARTAINSPLHF.

The gene calls are TRBV7-2 and TRBJ2-2; D is ambiguous. Between the trimmed V and J ends, which lost 2 bases and 1 base, there was a span of 8 bases. In germline, CDR1 is SGHTA, CDR2 FQGNSA. The CDR3 is 15 amino acids. The DNA for the CDR3 is TGTGCCAGCAGCTTAAACCCGGGGAACACCGGGGAGCTGTTTTTT. It yields the protein CASSLNPGNTGELFF.

The CDR3 DNA is TGTGCCAGCAGCCAAGGTCAGACGAACACCGGGGAGCTGTTTTTT. Its translation: CASSQGQTNTGELFF. The chain combines TRBV4-2 with TRBJ2-2, with D unresolved. The V and J ends lost 1 base and 0 bases respectively, with 6 bases between them. The CDR3 sequence is 15 residues long. The germline CDR1 and CDR2 sequences are LGHNA and YNFKEQ.

This rearrangement joins TRBV7-3 to TRBJ2-1, with D possibly matching TRBD1 (6 bases). V was trimmed by 4 bases and J by 5 bases, leaving 12 bases between them. The CDR3 length is 14 residues. In germline, CDR1 is SGHTA, CDR2 FQGTGA. The CDR3 spells CASSSGQNHNEQFF. The CDR3 DNA follows: TGTGCCAGCAGCTCGGGACAAAATCACAATGAGCAGTTCTTC.

The genes are TRBV11-1 and TRBJ2-7, with TRBD2 as a possible D gene (5 bases). This CDR3 region has 15 residues. The germline V and J ends were trimmed by 5 bases and 1 base, with 15 bases remaining between them. CDR1 SGHAT and CDR2 FQDESV come from the germline V gene (reference sequence). The CDR3, as DNA: TGTGCCAGCAGCAAACTCGGGAAAGGTTCCTACGAGCAGTACTTC. This translates into CASSKLGKGSYEQYF.